This paragraph covers one T cell receptor beta chain sequence. The target antigen is unknown. These data come from a study of CD8 T cells in ankylosing spondylitis. Study-wide points: The authors found the disease-linked clones to be CD8+ and relatively rare in peripheral blood.

TCRdb re-called the 5' RACE reads with MiXCR, one entry per CDR3 protein. The sample lists 200,000 to 250,000 distinct CDR3 sequences, 9.5% to 12% seen once, with around 6.5% in the top ten. This CDR3 is built from 11 residues. CDR1 is SQVTM, CDR2 ANQGSEA, per germline. V lost 2 bases and J 3 bases, leaving 2 bases between the germline ends. The specimen sequenced was blood, either unsorted or a sorted T cell fraction (not recorded which). The chain couples TRBV29-1 to TRBJ2-1; D remains unclear. The TCR was taken from a male donor with ankylosing spondylitis or in good health (not recorded which). DNA for the CDR3: TGCAGCGTTGAAATCTACAATGAGCAGTTCTTC. Protein sequence: CSVEIYNEQFF.